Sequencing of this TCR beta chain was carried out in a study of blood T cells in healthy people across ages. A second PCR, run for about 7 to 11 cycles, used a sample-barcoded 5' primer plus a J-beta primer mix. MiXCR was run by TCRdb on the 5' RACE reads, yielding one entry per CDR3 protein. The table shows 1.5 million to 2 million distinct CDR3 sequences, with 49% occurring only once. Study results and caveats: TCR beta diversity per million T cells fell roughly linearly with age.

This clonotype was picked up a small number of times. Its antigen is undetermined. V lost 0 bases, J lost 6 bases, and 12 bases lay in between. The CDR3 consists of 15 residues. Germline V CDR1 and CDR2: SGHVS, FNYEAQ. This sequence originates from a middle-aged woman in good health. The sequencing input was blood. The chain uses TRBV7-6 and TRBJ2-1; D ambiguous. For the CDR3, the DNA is TGTGCCAGCAGCTTAGCTTCTCGGGCCCTCAATGAGCAGTTCTTC. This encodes CASSLASRALNEQFF.